This is a list of T cell receptor beta chains from one sample in a study of blood T cells in healthy people across ages. TCRdb reprocessed the 5' RACE reads with MiXCR, giving one entry per CDR3 protein. The table shows about 630,000 distinct CDR3 sequences, with 20% to 25% occurring only once. Specimen: blood. The receptors here all came from a man between 65 and 79 years old in good health. Each CDR3 is given without its conserved first and last residue. Fields, in order: V gene, J gene, D gene, CDR3 protein. A D gene is named only where the DNA matches it firmly.

>TRBV9|TRBJ2-2|-
ASSVDLPGSVLGTGELF
>TRBV5-1|TRBJ2-5|TRBD1
ASSLEGQEQETQY
>TRBV21-1|TRBJ2-1|-
ASSSTSWSCNEQF
>TRBV20-1|TRBJ2-3|TRBD2
SGRLAGSTDTQY
>TRBV7-2|TRBJ2-1|-
ASSLPGTHNEQF
>TRBV5-1|TRBJ2-2|-
ASSLEVSRTGELF
>TRBV2|TRBJ2-7|TRBD2
ASSVGRLAPYEQY
>TRBV5-1|TRBJ1-4|TRBD1
ASSLEQGARKLF
>TRBV5-5|TRBJ2-3|TRBD2
ASSRTSEITDTQY
>TRBV6-6|-|-
ASSYGAWEQY
>TRBV7-9|TRBJ2-5|TRBD1
ASTRTGGEKV
>TRBV4-1|TRBJ2-4|TRBD1
ASSQAQGTGTKNIQY
>TRBV6-4|TRBJ2-7|-
ASRPWFGEQY
>TRBV28|TRBJ1-6|-
ASSFRGPYNSPLH
>TRBV2|TRBJ2-7|TRBD2
ASKSGRGPYEQY
>TRBV3-1|TRBJ2-7|TRBD1
ASSQGQVSYEQY
>TRBV28|TRBJ2-2|-
ASSTHGVGTGELF
>TRBV3-1|TRBJ1-1|TRBD1
ASSRGTGDPKEDTEAF
>TRBV3-1|TRBJ2-1|-
ASSQRTTTYNEQF
>TRBV7-2|TRBJ2-2|TRBD2
ASSLALAGLAGELF
>TRBV5-6|TRBJ2-1|TRBD1
ASSSEGAWNEQF
>TRBV7-9|TRBJ2-3|-
ASSLANQGWADTQY
>TRBV20-1|TRBJ1-2|-
SARELGSGYT
>TRBV27|TRBJ1-2|TRBD1
ASSQGVGGYT
>TRBV20-1|TRBJ2-1|-
SARGGFGGSYNEQF
>TRBV4-3|TRBJ2-1|-
ASSQEQSSYNEQF
>TRBV29-1|TRBJ2-1|-
SVEGRVTYNEQF